This TCR beta chain came from a study of CD8+ T cells in alopecia areata (dated by TCRdb to about 2018). A note on the overall study: The treated patients, all with moderate-to-severe alopecia areata, were enrolled in an open-label pilot trial of oral tofacitinib given at 5 to 10 mg twice daily. Scalp clonality was compared across normal scalp (n=4), patchy alopecia areata scalp (n=8), and alopecia totalis/universalis scalp (n=8). Biopsies were taken from tofacitinib-treated patients at baseline and again at 4 and 24 weeks into treatment, and several of those patients also had a later scalp biopsy. Tofacitinib was administered for 6 to 18 months, and 6 months of follow-up off drug were then conducted to assess delayed response and recurrence. For the treated patients, the SALT score, which quantifies what percentage of scalp surface area is affected, served as the measure of disease severity. Human TCRbeta sequencing covered scalp tissue and sorted CD4+ and CD8+ peripheral blood T cells from patchy and totalis/universalis alopecia areata patients and healthy controls. The RNA source kit depended on sample type: the PAXgene miRNA kit for fixed scalp, the miRNeasy kit for PBMCs, and the RNeasy kit for mouse skin. TCRbeta CDR3 regions were amplified by immunoSEQ multiplex PCR with 35 Vbeta forward and 13 Jbeta reverse primers. High-throughput TCRbeta sequencing was used to examine T cell clonal expansion in alopecia areata in both the C3H/HeJ mouse model and human patients.

Of note for this clone: The antigen this receptor binds is unknown. Nothing much larger sits one base from this clone, and base qualities are not available.

The method behind the library was the immunoSEQ multiplex PCR assay. To provide template for TCR sequencing, every sample had RNA extracted and reverse transcribed into cDNA. First-strand cDNA was synthesized with SuperScript III using a 2:1 mix of oligo-dT and random hexamers. A synthetic immune receptor repertoire was used to gauge amplification bias, and whatever bias remained was removed computationally. In the authors' own workflow: Raw reads were preprocessed to remove errors, and CDR3 was defined by IMGT conventions from the conserved cysteine to phenylalanine. Clonality was computed by normalizing Shannon entropy by log2 of the number of productive unique TCRs and subtracting the result from 1. Whether each scalp clone was CD4 or CD8 was inferred by checking scalp TCRbeta sequences against the CD4 and CD8 repertoires from sorted blood. TCRdb provides this immuneACCESS table in a form limited to in-frame rearrangements. Some clones are lacking; in checked studies, under half of them reflect an unresolved V gene, and why the rest are absent is not known. D and trimming were read from the DNA, whereas the V and J calls and clone size are those reported in that table. The sample table contains 200,000 to 250,000 clones; only one count was recorded for 40% to 55% of them. Over 2.5% of the sample belongs to the ten largest clones.

Findings and caveats that apply to the study as a whole: Compared with mice, TCR sequences shared between patients were less clear, possibly partly because of HLA diversity across the patient population. Tofacitinib significantly decreased scalp clonality and the number of expanded CD8+ clones among the top 100 scalp clones. Compared with normal scalp, lesional scalp had higher clonality and more expanded CD8+ clones, particularly in alopecia totalis/universalis, a pattern that suggests antigenic drive. During tofacitinib treatment, many expanded lesional clones stuck around in both scalp and blood, and this persistence may partly explain why relapse happens after treatment is stopped. Scalp TCR repertoire analysis is complicated because resident alphabeta T cells in normal human skin are also sequenced, whereas mouse skin is dominated by gammadelta T cells. The treated cohort was small, with a single nonresponder, so links between baseline CD8+ expansion and response need larger studies.

The CDR3 measures 13 amino acids from cysteine to phenylalanine. The kept DNA is CDR3 alone, 39 bases in frame from the first base. The germline V gene provides CDR1 KGHSH and CDR2 LQKENI. The germline ends are 8 bases apart after V is trimmed by 3 bases and J by 4 bases. The intended sense of this specimen's treatment or condition label: oral pan-JAK inhibitor, 5-10 mg twice daily. Lesional scalp punch biopsies and peripheral blood were collected from alopecia areata patients. After PBMCs were isolated by density centrifugation and stained for CD3, CD4 and CD8, a FACSAria was used to sort CD4+ and CD8+ T cells.

This chain is built from TRBV18 and TRBJ2-3; the D gene is not confidently resolved. This sequence originates from a human donor with alopecia areata. The specimen comprised CD4+ T cells sorted from blood, sampled at approximately week 36, from a patient treated with tofacitinib. DNA sequence: TGTGCCAGCTCACCCCCGATGGCAGATACGCAGTATTTT. Its translation reads: CASSPPMADTQYF.